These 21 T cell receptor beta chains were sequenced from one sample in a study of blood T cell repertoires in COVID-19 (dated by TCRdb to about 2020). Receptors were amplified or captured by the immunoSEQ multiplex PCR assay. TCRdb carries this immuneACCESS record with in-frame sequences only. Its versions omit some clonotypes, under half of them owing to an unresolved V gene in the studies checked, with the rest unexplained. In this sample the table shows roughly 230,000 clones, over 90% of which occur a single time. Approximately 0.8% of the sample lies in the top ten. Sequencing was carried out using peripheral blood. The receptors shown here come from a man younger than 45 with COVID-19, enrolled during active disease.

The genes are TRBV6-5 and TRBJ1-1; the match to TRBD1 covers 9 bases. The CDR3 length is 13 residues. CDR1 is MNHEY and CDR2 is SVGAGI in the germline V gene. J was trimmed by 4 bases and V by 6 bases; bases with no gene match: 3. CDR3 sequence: CASRDRGSTEAFF. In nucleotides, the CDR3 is TGTGCCAGCAGGGACAGGGGTAGCACTGAAGCTTTCTTT.

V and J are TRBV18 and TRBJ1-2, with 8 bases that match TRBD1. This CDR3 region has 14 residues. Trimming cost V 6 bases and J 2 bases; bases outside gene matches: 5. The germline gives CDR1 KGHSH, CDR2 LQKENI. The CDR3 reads CASSSGQANYGYTF. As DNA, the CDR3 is TGTGCCAGCTCCTCGGGACAGGCGAACTATGGCTACACCTTC.

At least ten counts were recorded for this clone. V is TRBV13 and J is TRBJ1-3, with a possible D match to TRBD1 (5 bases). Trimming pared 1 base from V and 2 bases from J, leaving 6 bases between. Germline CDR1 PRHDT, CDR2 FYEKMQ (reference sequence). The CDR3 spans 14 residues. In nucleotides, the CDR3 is TGTGCCAGCAGCTTAGTAGGGGCTGGAAACACCATATATTTT. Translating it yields CASSLVGAGNTIYF.

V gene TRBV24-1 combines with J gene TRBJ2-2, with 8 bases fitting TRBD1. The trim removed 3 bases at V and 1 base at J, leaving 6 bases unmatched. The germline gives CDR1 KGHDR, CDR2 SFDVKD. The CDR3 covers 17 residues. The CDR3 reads CATSDPGTGENTGELFF. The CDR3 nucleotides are TGTGCCACCAGTGATCCCGGGACAGGAGAGAACACCGGGGAGCTGTTTTTT.

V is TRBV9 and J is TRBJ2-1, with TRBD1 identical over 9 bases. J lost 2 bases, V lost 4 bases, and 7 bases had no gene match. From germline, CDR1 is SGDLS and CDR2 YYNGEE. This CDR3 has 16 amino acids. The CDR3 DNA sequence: TGTGCCAGCAGCCGGACGGGGACAGGGACCTACAATGAGCAGTTCTTC. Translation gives CASSRTGTGTYNEQFF.

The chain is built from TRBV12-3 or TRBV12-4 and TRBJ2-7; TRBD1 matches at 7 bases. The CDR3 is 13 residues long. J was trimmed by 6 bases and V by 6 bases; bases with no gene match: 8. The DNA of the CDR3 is TGTGCCAGCAGCCCAAGGGGGCTTTCCGAGCAGTACTTC. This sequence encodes CASSPRGLSEQYF.

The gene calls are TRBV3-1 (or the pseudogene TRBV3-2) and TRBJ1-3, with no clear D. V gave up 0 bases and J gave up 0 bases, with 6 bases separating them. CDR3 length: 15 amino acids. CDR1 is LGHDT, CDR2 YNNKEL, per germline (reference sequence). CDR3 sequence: CASSQEASSGNTIYF. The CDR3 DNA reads TGTGCCAGCAGCCAAGAGGCCTCCTCTGGAAACACCATATATTTT.

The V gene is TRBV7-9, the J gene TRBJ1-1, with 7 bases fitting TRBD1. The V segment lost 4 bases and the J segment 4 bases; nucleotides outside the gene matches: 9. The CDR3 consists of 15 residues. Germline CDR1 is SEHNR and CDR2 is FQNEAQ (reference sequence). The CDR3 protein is CASSSNRDSLTEAFF. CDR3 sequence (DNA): TGTGCCAGCAGCTCCAACAGGGACAGCCTCACTGAAGCTTTCTTT. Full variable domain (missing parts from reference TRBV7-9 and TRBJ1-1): DTGVSQNPRHKITKRGQNVTFRCDPISEHNRLYWYRQTLGQGPEFLTYFQNEAQLEKSRLLSDRFSAERPKGSFSTLEIQRTEQGDSAMYLCASSSNRDSLTEAFFGQGTRLTVV.

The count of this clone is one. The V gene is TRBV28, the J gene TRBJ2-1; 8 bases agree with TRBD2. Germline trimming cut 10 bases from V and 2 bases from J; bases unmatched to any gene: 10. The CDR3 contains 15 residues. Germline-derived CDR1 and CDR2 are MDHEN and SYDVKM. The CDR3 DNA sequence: TGTGCCACCTTCCCCGAGCGGGGGCCCTACAATGAGCAGTTCTTC. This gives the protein CATFPERGPYNEQFF.

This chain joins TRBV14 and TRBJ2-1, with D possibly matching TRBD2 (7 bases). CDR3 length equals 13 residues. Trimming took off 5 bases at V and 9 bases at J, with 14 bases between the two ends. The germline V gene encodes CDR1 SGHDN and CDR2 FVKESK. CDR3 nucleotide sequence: TGTGCCAGCAGCGGACTAGTCAGGGGTGAGCAGTTCTTC. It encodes CASSGLVRGEQFF.

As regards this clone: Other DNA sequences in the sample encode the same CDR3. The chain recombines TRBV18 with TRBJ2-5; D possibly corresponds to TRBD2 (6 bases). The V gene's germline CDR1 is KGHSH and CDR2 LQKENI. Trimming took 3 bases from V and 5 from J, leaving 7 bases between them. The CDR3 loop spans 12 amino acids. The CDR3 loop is CASSPGGETQYF. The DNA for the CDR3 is TGTGCCAGCTCACCTGGGGGGGAGACCCAGTACTTC.

This CDR3 is CASSEGAGRAGNTIYF. The CDR3 DNA sequence: TGTGCCAGCAGTGAAGGGGCAGGGAGGGCCGGAAACACCATATATTTT. The rearrangement joins TRBV6-1 to TRBJ1-3; D perhaps matches TRBD1 (5 bases). This CDR3 is 16 amino acids long. Looked up from germline, CDR1 is MNHNS and CDR2 is SASEGT. Trimming stripped 1 base from V and 4 bases from J, with 14 bases between.

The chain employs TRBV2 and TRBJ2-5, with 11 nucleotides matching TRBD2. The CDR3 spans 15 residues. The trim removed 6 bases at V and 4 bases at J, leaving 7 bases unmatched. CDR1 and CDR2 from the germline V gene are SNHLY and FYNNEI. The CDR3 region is CASSGSGGAVETQYF. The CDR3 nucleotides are TGTGCCAGCAGCGGTAGCGGGGGGGCCGTAGAGACCCAGTACTTC.

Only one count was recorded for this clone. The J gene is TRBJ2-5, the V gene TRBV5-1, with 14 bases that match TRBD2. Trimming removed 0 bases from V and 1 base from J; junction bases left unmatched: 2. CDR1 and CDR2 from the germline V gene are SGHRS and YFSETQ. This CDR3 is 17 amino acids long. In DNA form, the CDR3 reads TGCGCCAGCAGCTTGGGACTAGCGGGGGGGAGCCAAGAGACCCAGTACTTC. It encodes CASSLGLAGGSQETQYF. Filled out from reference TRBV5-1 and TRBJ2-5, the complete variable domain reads KAGVTQTPRYLIKTRGQQVTLSCSPISGHRSVSWYQQTPGQGLQFLFEYFSETQRNKGNFPGRFSGRQFSNSRSEMNVSTLELGDSALYLCASSLGLAGGSQETQYFGPGTRLLVL.

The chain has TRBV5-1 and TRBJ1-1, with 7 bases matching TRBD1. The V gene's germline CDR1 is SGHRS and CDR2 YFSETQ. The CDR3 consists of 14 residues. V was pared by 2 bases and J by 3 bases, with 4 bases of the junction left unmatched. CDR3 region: CASSLPDRDTEAFF. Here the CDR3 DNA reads TGCGCCAGCAGCTTACCAGACAGGGACACTGAAGCTTTCTTT. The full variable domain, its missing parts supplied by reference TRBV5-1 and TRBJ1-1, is KAGVTQTPRYLIKTRGQQVTLSCSPISGHRSVSWYQQTPGQGLQFLFEYFSETQRNKGNFPGRFSGRQFSNSRSEMNVSTLELGDSALYLCASSLPDRDTEAFFGQGTRLTVV.

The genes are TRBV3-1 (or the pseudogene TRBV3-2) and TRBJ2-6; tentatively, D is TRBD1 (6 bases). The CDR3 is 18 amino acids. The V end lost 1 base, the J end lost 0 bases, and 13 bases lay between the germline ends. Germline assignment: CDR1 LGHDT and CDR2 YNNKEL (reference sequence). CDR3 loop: CASSQGGHWYSGANVLTF. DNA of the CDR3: TGTGCCAGCAGCCAAGGGGGACACTGGTACTCTGGGGCCAACGTCCTGACTTTC.

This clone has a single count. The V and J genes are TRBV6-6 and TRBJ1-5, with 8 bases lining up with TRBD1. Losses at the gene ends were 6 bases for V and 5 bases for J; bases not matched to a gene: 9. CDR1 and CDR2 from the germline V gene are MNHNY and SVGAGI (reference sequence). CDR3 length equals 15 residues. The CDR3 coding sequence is TGTGCCAGCAGAATGTGGGCAGGGGGCGATCAGCCCCAGCATTTT. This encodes CASRMWAGGDQPQHF.

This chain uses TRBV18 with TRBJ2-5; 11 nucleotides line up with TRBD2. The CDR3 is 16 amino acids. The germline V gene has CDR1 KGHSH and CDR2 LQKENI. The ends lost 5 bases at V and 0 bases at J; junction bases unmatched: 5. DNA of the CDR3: TGTGCCAGCTCATCTTCTAGCGGGGGGAACCAAGAGACCCAGTACTTC. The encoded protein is CASSSSSGGNQETQYF. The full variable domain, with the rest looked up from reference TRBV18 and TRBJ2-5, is NAGVMQNPRHLVRRRGQEARLRCSPMKGHSHVYWYRQLPEEGLKFMVYLQKENIIDESGMPKERFSAEFPKEGPSILRIQQVVRGDSAAYFCASSSSSGGNQETQYFGPGTRLLVL.

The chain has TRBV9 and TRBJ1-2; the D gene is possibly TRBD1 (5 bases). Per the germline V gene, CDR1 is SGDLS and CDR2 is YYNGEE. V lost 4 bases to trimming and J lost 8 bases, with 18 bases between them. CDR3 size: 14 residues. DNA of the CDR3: TGTGCCAGCAGCCCCGGGCAGGGCGGTCGGGGCTACACCTTC. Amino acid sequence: CASSPGQGGRGYTF. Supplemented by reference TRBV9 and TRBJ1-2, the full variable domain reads DSGVTQTPKHLITATGQRVTLRCSPRSGDLSVYWYQQSLDQGLQFLIQYYNGEERAKGNILERFSAQQFPDLHSELNLSSLELGDSALYFCASSPGQGGRGYTFGSGTRLTVV.

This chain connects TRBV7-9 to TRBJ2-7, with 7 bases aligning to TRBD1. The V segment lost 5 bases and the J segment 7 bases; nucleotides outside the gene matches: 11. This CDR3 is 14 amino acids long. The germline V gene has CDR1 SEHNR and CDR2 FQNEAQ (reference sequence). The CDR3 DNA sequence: TGTGCCAGCAGCCAGATCGGGACAGTCGATGAGCAGTACTTC. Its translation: CASSQIGTVDEQYF.

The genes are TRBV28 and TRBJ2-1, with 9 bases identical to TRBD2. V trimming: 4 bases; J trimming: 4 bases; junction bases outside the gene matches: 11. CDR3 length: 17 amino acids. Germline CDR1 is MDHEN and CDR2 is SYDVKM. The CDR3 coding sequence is TGTGCCAGCAGTTCGCCCTGGGGTAGCGGGGGATACAATGAGCAGTTCTTC. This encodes CASSSPWGSGGYNEQFF.